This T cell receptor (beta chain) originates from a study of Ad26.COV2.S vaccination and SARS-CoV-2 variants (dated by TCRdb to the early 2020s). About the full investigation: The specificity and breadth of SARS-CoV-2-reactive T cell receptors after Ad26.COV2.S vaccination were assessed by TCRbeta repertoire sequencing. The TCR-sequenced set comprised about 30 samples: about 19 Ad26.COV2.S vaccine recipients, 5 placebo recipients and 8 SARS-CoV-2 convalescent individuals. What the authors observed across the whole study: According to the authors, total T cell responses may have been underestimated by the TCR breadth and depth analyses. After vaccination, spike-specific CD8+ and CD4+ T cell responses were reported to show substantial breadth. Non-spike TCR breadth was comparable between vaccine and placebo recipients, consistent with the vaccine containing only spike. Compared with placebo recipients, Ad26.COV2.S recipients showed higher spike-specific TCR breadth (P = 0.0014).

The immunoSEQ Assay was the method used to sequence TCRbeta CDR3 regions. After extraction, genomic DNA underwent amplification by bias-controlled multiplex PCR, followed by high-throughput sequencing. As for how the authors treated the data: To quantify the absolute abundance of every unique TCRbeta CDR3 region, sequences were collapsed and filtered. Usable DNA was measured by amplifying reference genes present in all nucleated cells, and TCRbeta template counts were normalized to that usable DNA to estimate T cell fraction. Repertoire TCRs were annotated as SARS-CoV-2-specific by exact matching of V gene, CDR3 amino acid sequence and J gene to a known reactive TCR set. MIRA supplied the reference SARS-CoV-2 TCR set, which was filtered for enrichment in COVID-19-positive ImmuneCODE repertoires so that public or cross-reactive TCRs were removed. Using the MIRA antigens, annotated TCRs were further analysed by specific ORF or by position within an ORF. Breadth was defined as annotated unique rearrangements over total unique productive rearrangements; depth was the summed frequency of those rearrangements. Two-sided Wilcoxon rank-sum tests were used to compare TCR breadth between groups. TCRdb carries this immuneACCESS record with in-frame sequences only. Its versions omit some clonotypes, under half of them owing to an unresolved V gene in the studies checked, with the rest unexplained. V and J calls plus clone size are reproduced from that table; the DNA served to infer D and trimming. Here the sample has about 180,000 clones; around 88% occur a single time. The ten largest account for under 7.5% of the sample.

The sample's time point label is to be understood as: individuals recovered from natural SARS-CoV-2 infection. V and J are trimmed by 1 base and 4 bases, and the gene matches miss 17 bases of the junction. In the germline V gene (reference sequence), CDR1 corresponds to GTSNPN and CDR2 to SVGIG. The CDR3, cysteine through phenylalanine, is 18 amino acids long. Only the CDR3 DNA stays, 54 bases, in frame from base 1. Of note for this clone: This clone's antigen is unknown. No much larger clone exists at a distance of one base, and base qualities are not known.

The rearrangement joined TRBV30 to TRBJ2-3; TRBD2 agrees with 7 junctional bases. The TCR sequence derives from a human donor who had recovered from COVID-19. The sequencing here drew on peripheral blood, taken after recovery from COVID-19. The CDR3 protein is CAWSEIVGRREFADTQYF. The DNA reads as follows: TGTGCCTGGAGTGAGATCGTGGGGAGGCGGGAGTTCGCAGATACGCAGTATTTT.